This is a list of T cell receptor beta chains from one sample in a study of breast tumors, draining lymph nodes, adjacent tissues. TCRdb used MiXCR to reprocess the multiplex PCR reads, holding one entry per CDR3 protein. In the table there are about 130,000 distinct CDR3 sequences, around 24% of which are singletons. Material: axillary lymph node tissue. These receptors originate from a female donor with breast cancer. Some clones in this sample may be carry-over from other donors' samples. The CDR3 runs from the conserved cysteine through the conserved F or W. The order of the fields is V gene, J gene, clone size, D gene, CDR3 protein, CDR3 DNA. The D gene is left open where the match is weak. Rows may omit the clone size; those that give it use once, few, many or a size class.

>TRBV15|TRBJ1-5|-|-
CATSRDLQPQHF
TGTGCCACCAGCAGAGATCTCCAGCCCCAGCATTTT
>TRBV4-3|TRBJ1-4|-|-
CASSQDLLTTNEKLFF
TGCGCCAGCAGCCAAGATCTATTAACGACTAATGAAAAACTGTTTTTT
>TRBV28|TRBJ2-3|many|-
CASSSMTGTDTQYF
TGTGCCAGCAGTTCGATGACGGGCACAGATACGCAGTATTTT
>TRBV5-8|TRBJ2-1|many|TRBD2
CASSGRGTSGYNEQFF
TGTGCCAGCAGCGGTCGGGGGACTAGCGGCTACAATGAGCAGTTCTTC
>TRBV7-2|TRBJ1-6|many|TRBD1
CASSLWQGGSPLHF
TGTGCCAGCAGCTTATGGCAGGGGGGTTCACCCCTCCACTTT
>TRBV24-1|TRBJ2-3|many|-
CATSEGAGGLTDTQYF
TGTGCCACCAGTGAAGGGGCAGGGGGGCTGACAGATACGCAGTATTTT
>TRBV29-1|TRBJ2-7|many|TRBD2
CSVAGLAGGTEQYF
TGCAGCGTTGCCGGACTAGCGGGAGGGACCGAGCAGTACTTC
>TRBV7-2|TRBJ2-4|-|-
CASSSGYSGSLAKNIQYF
TGTGCCAGCAGCTCTGGGTACAGTGGTAGTCTAGCCAAAAACATTCAGTACTTC
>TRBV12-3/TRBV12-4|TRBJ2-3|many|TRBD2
CASSWGLAGRTDTQYF
TGTGCCAGCAGTTGGGGGCTAGCGGGGCGCACAGATACGCAGTATTTT
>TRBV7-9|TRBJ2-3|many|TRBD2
CASNHPGGSDTQYF
TGTGCCAGCAACCATCCGGGAGGGTCAGATACGCAGTATTTT
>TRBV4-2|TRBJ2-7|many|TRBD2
CASSPGTSGSYEQYF
TGTGCCAGCAGCCCCGGGACTAGCGGGAGTTACGAGCAGTACTTC
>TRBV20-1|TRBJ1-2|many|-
CSARIGRVTSYTF
TGCAGTGCTAGAATAGGAAGGGTCACAAGCTACACCTTC
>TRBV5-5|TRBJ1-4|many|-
CASSLRAGSEKLFF
TGTGCCAGCAGCTTGCGGGCAGGAAGTGAAAAACTGTTTTTT
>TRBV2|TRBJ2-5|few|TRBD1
CASSEGGQQETQYF
TGTGCCAGCAGTGAAGGGGGACAGCAAGAGACCCAGTACTTC
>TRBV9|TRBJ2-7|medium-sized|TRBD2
CASSVELAGSPYEQYF
TGTGCCAGCAGCGTAGAATTAGCGGGGTCTCCCTACGAGCAGTACTTC
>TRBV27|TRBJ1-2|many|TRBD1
CASKVTGGSGYTF
TGTGCCAGCAAGGTGACAGGGGGTTCTGGCTACACCTTC
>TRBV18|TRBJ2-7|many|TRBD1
CASSRTSGQGGSEQYF
TGTGCCAGCTCACGGACGTCGGGACAGGGAGGTTCCGAGCAGTACTTC